Listed below are T cell receptor beta chains from one sample, sequenced in a study of OX40 agonist ivuxolimab in advanced cancers. Repertoires were generated with immunoSEQ multiplex PCR, while TCRdb's copy carries only in-frame clones and drops some. The data show about 55,000 clones, with approximately 86% seen just once and over 9.5% held by the top ten. The sample in question was CD4+ or CD8+ T cells sorted from blood, obtained in a trial of the OX40 agonist ivuxolimab. These receptors all stem from an adult with an advanced solid tumor such as melanoma, head and neck, liver or kidney cancer. Both conserved end residues are part of each CDR3. The D gene is left open where the match is weak. For some rows the clone size is stated as once, few or many, or as a class when expanded; others skip it.

V	size	J	D	CDR3	DNA
TRBV29-1	.	TRBJ2-7	TRBD1	CSVVVDRGPREQYF	TGCAGCGTTGTCGTGGACAGGGGGCCGCGGGAGCAGTACTTC
TRBV6-6	.	TRBJ2-5	.	CASLQAEETQYF	TGTGCCAGCCTTCAGGCGGAAGAGACCCAGTACTTC
TRBV5-1	.	TRBJ2-3	.	CASSPLVGFGTDTQYF	TGCGCCAGCAGCCCCCTAGTGGGGTTCGGCACAGATACGCAGTATTTT
TRBV2	.	TRBJ2-5	.	CASSEAERDSKETQYF	TGTGCCAGCAGTGAAGCAGAGCGGGACAGCAAAGAGACCCAGTACTTC
TRBV15	.	TRBJ2-3	.	CATSRASAASTDTQYF	TGTGCCACCAGCAGAGCCTCGGCAGCGTCCACAGATACGCAGTATTTT
TRBV18	.	TRBJ2-7	.	CASSPREQGLYEQYF	TGTGCCAGCTCACCAAGGGAACAGGGTCTGTACGAGCAGTACTTC
TRBV5-1	.	TRBJ2-5	.	CASSQSTGGEETQYF	TGCGCCAGCAGCCAGTCTACAGGGGGGGAAGAGACCCAGTACTTC
TRBV28	medium-sized	TRBJ1-1	.	CASFPAGHPLAFF	TGTGCCAGCTTCCCGGCGGGACATCCTCTGGCTTTCTTT
TRBV5-6	.	TRBJ2-7	.	CASSLEWSSYEQYF	TGTGCCAGCAGCTTGGAGTGGAGCTCCTACGAGCAGTACTTC
TRBV10-3	.	TRBJ1-6	.	CAISELGSNSPLHF	TGTGCCATCAGTGAGTTGGGTAGTAATTCACCCCTCCACTTT
TRBV4-1	.	TRBJ1-4	.	CASSHGGEKLFF	TGCGCCAGCAGCCATGGGGGTGAAAAACTGTTTTTT
TRBV6-5	few	TRBJ1-5	.	CASSEKGEWQPQHF	TGTGCCAGCAGTGAAAAGGGGGAATGGCAGCCCCAGCATTTT
TRBV7-7	.	TRBJ2-2	.	CASSLAVTGELFF	TGTGCCAGCAGCTTAGCGGTCACCGGGGAGCTGTTTTTT
TRBV19	.	TRBJ1-5	.	CASSIVRGGNQPQHF	TGTGCCAGTAGTATTGTACGAGGTGGCAATCAGCCCCAGCATTTT
TRBV4-1	.	TRBJ2-7	.	CASSTFGGVAYEQYF	TGCGCCAGCAGCACATTCGGAGGGGTAGCCTACGAGCAGTACTTC
TRBV29-1	.	TRBJ2-1	TRBD1	CSVVWDRGWTEQFF	TGCAGCGTTGTATGGGACAGGGGATGGACTGAGCAGTTCTTC
TRBV7-9	.	TRBJ1-4	TRBD1	CASSSGQEGKLFF	TGTGCCAGCAGCTCGGGACAGGAGGGAAAACTGTTTTTT
TRBV4-1	.	TRBJ2-1	.	CASSQNPSVEPNEQFF	TGCGCCAGCAGCCAGAACCCTAGCGTGGAGCCGAATGAGCAGTTCTTC
TRBV7-9	once	TRBJ2-3	.	CASSLALDTQYF	TGTGCCAGCAGCTTGGCGCTAGATACGCAGTATTTT
TRBV4-1	.	TRBJ1-2	.	CASSQDRGGLANYGYTF	TGCGCCAGCAGCCAAGATAGAGGGGGATTAGCTAACTATGGCTACACCTTC
TRBV2	few	TRBJ1-5	.	CASSEGIGNQPQHF	TGTGCCAGTTCGGAGGGTATTGGCAATCAGCCCCAGCATTTT
TRBV4-2	.	TRBJ1-1	.	CASRQYRDNMNTEAFF	TGTGCCAGCAGACAATACCGGGACAACATGAACACTGAAGCTTTCTTT
TRBV21-1	.	TRBJ2-5	.	CASTQFDREETQYF	TGTGCCAGCACCCAATTCGACAGAGAAGAGACCCAGTACTTC
TRBV7-9	once	TRBJ1-5	.	CASSPTSNQPQHF	TGTGCCAGCAGCCCGACTAGCAATCAGCCCCAGCATTTT
TRBV9	.	TRBJ2-7	.	CASSPGPDHEQYF	TGTGCCAGCAGCCCAGGACCCGACCACGAGCAGTACTTC
TRBV6-1	.	TRBJ2-7	.	CASSVREHEQYF	TGTGCCAGCAGTGTCAGAGAACACGAGCAGTACTTC
TRBV11-2	.	TRBJ2-3	.	CASSFWGVRGTDTQYF	TGTGCCAGCAGCTTTTGGGGGGTCAGGGGCACAGATACGCAGTATTTT
TRBV4-3	.	TRBJ2-7	TRBD1	CASSQDIGGSFSLIYEQYF	TGCGCCAGCAGCCAAGATATAGGGGGCTCATTCTCCTTAATCTACGAGCAGTACTTC